The 20 T cell receptor beta chains listed next were all sequenced from one sample in a study of post-analysis software for immune sequencing data. Study-wide findings and caveats: Patients had higher frequencies than controls of a handful of TRBV segments, including TRBV5-6, TRBV5-1 and TRBV20-1.

These receptors' targets are unknown. Incorporated into the TCR beta cDNA libraries were unique molecular identifiers, which served to reduce PCR and sequencing biases. TCRdb processed the PCR reads anew with MiXCR; each CDR3 protein has one entry. The sample consists of approximately 730,000 distinct CDR3 sequences, roughly 27% of them appearing once. Sequencing was done on a sample of blood. Receptor source: a girl aged 5-17 years with multiple sclerosis.

This clonotype was seen repeatedly, ten times or more. CDR3 sequence: CASSPGLAGGPGEFF. The DNA of the CDR3 is TGTGCCAGCAGCCCCGGACTAGCGGGGGGGCCAGGGGAGTTCTTC. The V call is TRBV7-2, the J call TRBJ2-1; 15 nucleotides match TRBD2. Germline V lookup: CDR1 SGHTA, CDR2 FQGNSA. The J segment lost 14 bases and the V segment lost 5 bases, leaving 10 bases of the junction unmatched. This CDR3 is built from 15 residues.

This clonotype has more than one count but fewer than ten. The chain uses TRBV6-1 and TRBJ2-4; D is uncertain. V lost 8 bases and J lost 0, with 5 bases in between. CDR1 and CDR2 (germline): MNHNS, SASEGT. The CDR3 is 12 residues long. The CDR3 protein is CASGVAKNIQYF. In DNA form, the CDR3 reads TGTGCCAGCGGGGTAGCCAAAAACATTCAGTACTTC.

The chain joins TRBV12-3 or TRBV12-4 to TRBJ2-6; TRBD1 might be the D (5 bases). CDR3 length equals 16 residues. V was clipped by 5 bases and J by 0 bases, with 11 bases between them. The CDR3 bases are TGTGCCAGCAGTCCGACAGCTAGCTCTGGGGCCAACGTCCTGACTTTC. As protein: CASSPTASSGANVLTF.

The J gene is TRBJ2-1, the V gene TRBV4-1; 7 bases agree with TRBD2. This CDR3 is 15 amino acids long. CDR1 is MGHRA and CDR2 is YSYEKL in the germline V gene. V dropped 1 base and J dropped 5; count of bases not matched to a gene: 5. As DNA, the CDR3 is TGCGCCAGCAGCCAAGGGGCGGGAGTAAACAATGAGCAGTTCTTC. It encodes CASSQGAGVNNEQFF.

The genes are TRBV15 and TRBJ1-2; D perhaps matches TRBD1 (6 bases). Per germline, CDR1 LNHNV and CDR2 YYDKDF (reference sequence). The CDR3 length is 16 residues. V lost 5 bases and J 4 bases, leaving 20 bases between the germline ends. CDR3 amino acids: CATSGSGGGPGYGYTF. CDR3 DNA: TGTGCCACCAGCGGATCCGGGGGGGGGCCGGGCTATGGCTACACCTTC. Full variable domain (outside the CDR3, taken from reference TRBV15 and TRBJ1-2): DAMVIQNPRYQVTQFGKPVTLSCSQTLNHNVMYWYQQKSSQAPKLLFHYYDKDFNNEADTPDNFQSRRPNTSFCFLDIRSPGLGDTAMYLCATSGSGGGPGYGYTFGSGTRLTVV.

The V call is TRBV10-3, the J call TRBJ1-5; D is perhaps TRBD1 (5 bases). CDR1 is ENHRY and CDR2 is SYGVKD in the germline V gene. Trimming left V 2 bases short and J 3 bases short, with 17 bases between. CDR3 length: 17 amino acids. CDR3: CAISETPGTGTNQPQHF. DNA of the CDR3: TGTGCCATCAGTGAGACTCCCGGGACGGGTACCAATCAGCCCCAGCATTTT.

This clonotype was counted between two and nine times. The rearrangement joins TRBV5-1 to TRBJ2-3; 7 positions match TRBD2. The CDR3 is 16 amino acids. Germline CDR1 SGHRS, CDR2 YFSETQ. V lost 4 bases and J lost 6; bases outside the gene matches: 14. The CDR3 loop reads CASSGAHLSGEDTQYF. CDR3 nucleotides: TGCGCCAGCAGCGGTGCACACTTAAGCGGGGAGGATACGCAGTATTTT.

The chain is built from TRBV7-2 and TRBJ2-7; 12 bases map to TRBD1. The CDR3 runs 16 residues. Germline-derived CDR1 and CDR2 are SGHTA and FQGNSA. With 4 bases clipped from V and 3 bases from J, the junction kept 7 bases outside the gene matches. CDR3 coding DNA: TGTGCCAGCAGCTCGGGACAGGGGGCTACAAACTACGAGCAGTACTTC. It encodes CASSSGQGATNYEQYF.

This clonotype was observed a few times. The chain is built from TRBV10-2 and TRBJ2-1, with 7 bases that match TRBD2. Trimming at V came to 6 bases and at J to 3 bases, leaving 14 bases not matched to a gene. This CDR3 region has 17 residues. Germline CDR1 and CDR2: WSHSY and SAAADI. The CDR3 loop reads CASSGKGAGVNYNEQFF. The CDR3 DNA follows: TGCGCCAGCAGCGGCAAGGGCGCGGGAGTCAACTACAATGAGCAGTTCTTC.

This clonotype was detected a few times. The chain links TRBV6-2 or TRBV6-3 to TRBJ2-7; D unresolved. Germline-derived CDR1 and CDR2 are MNHEY and SVGEGT. With 6 bases removed from V and 2 bases from J, the gap between germline ends came to 17 bases. There are 15 residues in the CDR3. The DNA of the CDR3 is TGTGCCAGCAGCTACCCTGCGCAGTTAACCTACGAGCAGTACTTC. Protein: CASSYPAQLTYEQYF.

The table lists this clonotype with a few counts. The chain combines TRBV6-2 or TRBV6-3 with TRBJ1-1; D ambiguous. Trimming pared 5 bases from V and 0 bases from J, leaving 7 bases between. Germline loops: CDR1 MNHEY, CDR2 SVGEGT. This CDR3 is 13 amino acids long. The CDR3 coding sequence is TGTGCCAGCAGTGCTACACTGAACACTGAAGCTTTCTTT. It encodes CASSATLNTEAFF.

The rearrangement links TRBV2 to TRBJ2-3, with TRBD2 matching over 7 bases. Germline V gene lookup returns CDR1 SNHLY and CDR2 FYNNEI. V shed 1 base and J 2 bases; nucleotides not matched to a gene: 9. The CDR3 extends over 17 amino acids. As DNA, the CDR3 is TGTGCCAGCAGTGAAGTCTACGGACTAGGAGACACAGATACGCAGTATTTT. The encoded protein is CASSEVYGLGDTDTQYF.

In its sample, this clonotype was seen a few times. DNA for the CDR3: TGCAGTGCTAGCCCGGGACTAGCGGTCGAGGCAGAGACCCAGTACTTC. Encoded protein: CSASPGLAVEAETQYF. This rearrangement joins TRBV20-1 to TRBJ2-5; TRBD2 agrees at 11 bases. The J segment lost 4 bases and the V segment lost 3 bases, leaving 10 bases of the junction unmatched. Germline CDR1 DFQATT, CDR2 SNEGSKA (reference sequence). The CDR3 covers 16 residues.

The chain has TRBV6-6 and TRBJ2-3, with D perhaps matching TRBD2 (7 bases). The V end was cut by 2 bases, the J end by 5 bases, with 17 bases between. Germline V lookup: CDR1 MNHNY, CDR2 SVGAGI (reference sequence). The CDR3 is 16 amino acids. In DNA, the CDR3 is TGTGCCAGCAGTTACCGGGACCCGAGGGGGGGAGATACGCAGTATTTT. Protein: CASSYRDPRGGDTQYF.

This clonotype turned up a few times. This CDR3 reads CSAIQGAIYGYTF. In DNA, the CDR3 is TGCAGTGCAATACAGGGGGCGATTTACGGCTACACCTTC. The rearrangement joins TRBV20-1 to TRBJ1-2, with 9 bases matching TRBD1. The V gene's germline CDR1 is DFQATT and CDR2 SNEGSKA (reference sequence). The CDR3 has 13 amino acids. The V gene end was trimmed by 6 bases and the J gene end by 8 bases; junction bases not matched to a gene: 10.

In its sample, this clonotype was seen many times. The chain uses TRBV7-9 and TRBJ2-7; 10 bases align to TRBD1. From germline, CDR1 is SEHNR and CDR2 FQNEAQ (reference sequence). This CDR3 contains 14 residues. The V gene end was trimmed by 5 bases and the J gene end by 5 bases; junction bases not matched to a gene: 6. CDR3 DNA sequence: TGTGCCAGCAGCCCAGGGACAGGGGTCCACGAGCAGTACTTC. Protein sequence: CASSPGTGVHEQYF.

This clonotype was counted only a few times. J is TRBJ2-1 and V is TRBV9; D remains unclear. The germline gives CDR1 SGDLS, CDR2 YYNGEE. There are 14 residues in the CDR3. V was shortened by 3 bases and J by 2 bases, with 9 bases between the two germline ends. In DNA, the CDR3 is TGTGCCAGCAGCGCCCCCTCGGCCTACAATGAGCAGTTCTTC. This gives the protein CASSAPSAYNEQFF.

This clonotype has more than one count but fewer than ten. V is TRBV6-5 and J is TRBJ2-1; no reliable D call. The germline CDR1 and CDR2 sequences are MNHEY and SVGAGI. There are 12 residues in the CDR3. V lost 5 bases, J lost 10 bases, and 12 bases lay in between. The CDR3 spells CASSPHSKEQFF. The DNA of the CDR3 is TGTGCCAGCAGTCCCCACTCCAAGGAGCAGTTCTTC.

Remarks on this clonotype: At one end the junction does not follow the germline gene, possibly because of a read error. This chain links TRBV4-3 with TRBJ2-5; TRBD2 matches 15 bases. The CDR3 totals 16 residues. Germline V gene data show CDR1 as LGHNA and CDR2 as YSLEER. CDR3 protein: CASSRGLAGGLETQYF. The CDR3 DNA reads as TGCGCCAGTAGCCGCGGACTAGCGGGAGGGTTGGAGACCCAGTACTTC.

The chain recombines TRBV24-1 with TRBJ1-5, with D maybe TRBD1 (6 bases). This CDR3 has 14 amino acids. Deletions cut 5 bases from V and 5 bases from J, with 12 bases between. The germline CDR1 and CDR2 sequences are KGHDR and SFDVKD. The CDR3 coding sequence is TGTGCCACCAGTGTCCGGACAGTCGATCAGCCCCAGCATTTT. It codes for CATSVRTVDQPQHF.